These 10 T cell receptor beta chains share one sample of origin, sequenced in a study of T cells in Graves' hyperthyroidism and ophthalmopathy. RNA transcripts yielded amplified TCR beta CDR3 regions. Researchers ran a first-round RT-PCR on the TCR CDR3 using the HTBI primer set. TCRdb processed the multiplex PCR reads anew with MiXCR; each CDR3 protein has one entry. The sample contains some 270,000 distinct CDR3 sequences, around 25% of which appear only once. The sequenced material came from blood. All receptors derive from a woman in her thirties or forties with Graves' ophthalmopathy.

This clonotype was found many times. The V call is TRBV12-3 or TRBV12-4, the J call TRBJ2-7, with D unresolved. Trimming cost V 5 bases and J 3 bases, with 14 bases left between them. This CDR3 has 14 amino acids. The CDR3 loop reads CASSRSDSHYEQYF. CDR3 sequence (DNA): TGTGCCAGCAGTCGATCCGATAGCCACTACGAGCAGTACTTC.

This clonotype was detected many times. The chain carries TRBV29-1 and TRBJ2-5; D not resolved. V was pared by 4 bases and J by 5 bases, with 2 bases between. The CDR3 totals 9 residues. Germline assignment: CDR1 SQVTM and CDR2 ANQGSEA. The CDR3 region is CSVGETQYF. The DNA for the CDR3 is TGCAGCGTTGGGGAGACCCAGTACTTC.

Of note for this clonotype: A clone one base away is much larger, so this may be a read error. J is TRBJ2-7 and V is TRBV11-2; 12 nucleotides align to TRBD2. Germline values: CDR1 SGHAT, CDR2 FQNNGV. The CDR3 loop spans 18 amino acids. V dropped 5 bases and J dropped 0; count of bases not matched to a gene: 11. The CDR3 sequence: CASSRTTSGRPASYEQYF. Here the CDR3 DNA reads TGTGCCAGCAGCAGGACGACTAGCGGGAGACCGGCCTCCTACGAGCAGTACTTC.

This clonotype was recorded at least ten times. The gene calls are TRBV7-9 and TRBJ2-7; TRBD2 agrees at 8 bases. J lost 3 bases, V lost 6 bases, and 7 bases had no gene match. Germline V CDR1 and CDR2: SEHNR, FQNEAQ (reference sequence). This CDR3 is built from 14 residues. CDR3 nucleotides: TGTGCCAGCAGGGGGACTAGAGACCTCTACGAGCAGTACTTC. The encoded protein is CASRGTRDLYEQYF.

The CDR3 protein is CASSYSTDSYGYTF. CDR3 sequence (DNA): TGTGCCAGCAGTTACTCGACGGACTCCTATGGCTACACCTTC. The chain couples TRBV6-5 to TRBJ1-2; D unclear. Germline assignment: CDR1 MNHEY and CDR2 SVGAGI. This CDR3 comprises 14 residues. V was cut by 0 bases and J by 4 bases, with 9 bases left in between.

This chain uses TRBV15 with TRBJ2-2; TRBD1 matches at 7 bases. The V gene's germline CDR1 is LNHNV and CDR2 YYDKDF (reference sequence). Trimming removed 5 bases from V and 4 bases from J; junction bases left unmatched: 7. The CDR3 is 15 residues long. The CDR3 DNA follows: TGTGCCACCAGCGTTAGACAGGGATTCACCGGGGAGCTGTTTTTT. It is translated as CATSVRQGFTGELFF.

This clonotype was seen only a few times. A much larger clone sits a single nucleotide away, making a read error possible. V gene TRBV25-1 combines with J gene TRBJ1-5; TRBD1 is a possible D gene (6 bases). Deletions cut 8 bases from V and 4 bases from J, with 15 bases between. The CDR3 totals 14 residues. Germline lookup yields CDR1 MGHDK and CDR2 SYGVNS. CDR3 nucleotides: TGTGCCAGCCGGCCGACAGGTCGGAATCAGCCCCAGCATTTT. Amino acid sequence: CASRPTGRNQPQHF.

The CDR3 sequence is CSAGVSSGYYEQYF. The CDR3 bases are TGCAGTGCTGGGGTGTCTAGCGGCTACTACGAGCAGTACTTC. The chain joins TRBV20-1 to TRBJ2-7, with 7 bases fitting TRBD2. The CDR3 runs 14 residues. Germline CDR1 DFQATT, CDR2 SNEGSKA (reference sequence). V lost 5 bases, J lost 3 bases, and 10 bases stayed unmatched.

This chain joins TRBV10-3 and TRBJ2-5, with D unclear. CDR1 ENHRY and CDR2 SYGVKD come from the germline V gene. Trimming took off 4 bases at V and 10 bases at J, with 16 bases between the two ends. This CDR3 is built from 13 residues. The CDR3 loop reads CAISATSLGDQYF. CDR3 DNA: TGTGCCATCAGTGCCACCTCCCTTGGGGACCAGTACTTC.

This clonotype was seen many times. This chain connects TRBV28 to TRBJ1-1, with D tentatively TRBD1 (5 bases). Germline V lookup: CDR1 MDHEN, CDR2 SYDVKM. The CDR3 totals 17 residues. V lost 3 bases, J lost 0 bases, and 17 bases lay in between. The CDR3 protein is CASSLSGRVAVNTEAFF. CDR3 nucleotide sequence: TGTGCCAGCAGTTTGAGTGGCAGGGTAGCAGTGAACACTGAAGCTTTCTTT.